This T cell receptor beta chain emerged from a study of technical replicates of blood from a few donors. This CDR3 has 19 amino acids. V was cut by 4 bases and J by 1 base, with 22 bases left in between. Looked up from germline, CDR1 is ENHRY and CDR2 is SYGVKD. Generated by immunoSEQ multiplex PCR, the TCRdb table keeps only in-frame clones and is missing some. The data contain some 80,000 clones, about 96% of them singletons. This clonotype was obtained from a human donor in good health. The sample taken for sequencing was T cells isolated from PBMCs. The chain joins TRBV10-3 to TRBJ2-2; perhaps TRBD2 as D (6 bases). CDR3 in DNA: TGTGCCATCAGTGTGGAGGGACCTCGCTCCGTAGGGAACACCGGGGAGCTGTTTTTT. This translates into CAISVEGPRSVGNTGELFF.